Presented here are 14 T cell receptor beta chains from one specimen sequenced in a study of T cell clusters in autoimmune cytopenias. TRB was amplified from about 270 ng of peripheral blood genomic DNA per sample. TRB was amplified by touch-down multiplex PCR, primer pools A and B combined. TCRdb reprocessed the multiplex PCR reads and keeps a single row for each CDR3 protein, giving no DNA. The data show 5,500 to 8,000 distinct CDR3 sequences, and the top ten clones hold about 4.2%. The same sample was also studied in work on T cell repertoires in aging, cancer and after chemotherapy.

Sequencing was carried out using peripheral blood. The origin of the receptors is a human donor in good health.

Judged by frequency, this clonotype is medium-sized. V is TRBV6-1 and J is TRBJ2-5. The CDR3 is 13 amino acids. Looked up from germline, CDR1 is MNHNS and CDR2 is SASEGT. The CDR3 spells CASSDKGWETQYF.

This sequence joins TRBV5-4 and TRBJ2-3; TCRdb returns TRBD2, unconfirmable since there is no DNA. The CDR3 is made up of 14 amino acids. Germline values: CDR1 SGHNT, CDR2 YYREEE (reference sequence). The CDR3 loop reads CASSPRRLSDTQYF.

This clonotype ranks as large in terms of frequency. The rearrangement links TRBV29-1 to TRBJ2-3. The CDR3 consists of 12 residues. From germline, CDR1 is SQVTM and CDR2 ANQGSEA. The CDR3 protein is CSVLRNTDTQYF.

The gene calls are TRBV27 and TRBJ2-4. Germline V gene lookup returns CDR1 MNHEY and CDR2 SMNVEV (reference sequence). CDR3 length equals 14 residues. The CDR3 sequence is CASRDGTAKNIQYF.

The chain recombines TRBV5-1 with TRBJ2-7; no DNA is available, so the TRBD1 call from TCRdb remains unchecked. CDR3 length equals 15 residues. Germline V gene lookup returns CDR1 SGHRS and CDR2 YFSETQ. CDR3 sequence reads: CASSFGDRGRDEQYF.

The chain uses TRBV19 and TRBJ1-5. Germline lookup yields CDR1 LNHDA and CDR2 SQIVND (reference sequence). The CDR3 runs to 14 residues. CDR3 in amino acids: CASSIVGPQGPQHF.

V is TRBV12-3 or TRBV12-4 and J is TRBJ2-4; TCRdb's D gene call, TRBD1, goes unchecked for lack of DNA. The CDR3 contains 13 residues. CDR3 amino acids: CASSPGTINIQYF.

By frequency, this clonotype is medium-sized. J is TRBJ1-2 and V is TRBV6-5; TCRdb selects TRBD1, and the lack of DNA leaves this call unchecked. The CDR3 spans 11 residues. Germline-derived CDR1 and CDR2 are MNHEY and SVGAGI. CDR3 protein: CATRGTYGYTF.

The rearrangement links TRBV5-4 to TRBJ2-7; the TCRdb D gene call, TRBD2, has no DNA to confirm it. This CDR3 contains 13 residues. Per the germline V gene, CDR1 is SGHNT and CDR2 is YYREEE (reference sequence). CDR3 protein: CASSSHGGREQYF.

Its frequency marks this clonotype as medium-sized. V gene TRBV19 combines with J gene TRBJ2-7; the D call from TCRdb, TRBD1, cannot be confirmed without DNA. Germline lookup yields CDR1 LNHDA and CDR2 SQIVND (reference sequence). The CDR3 totals 13 residues. The CDR3 here is CASSLGHIYEQYF. Based on the CDR3 plus reference TRBV19 and TRBJ2-7, the full variable domain is DGGITQSPKYLFRKEGQNVTLSCEQNLNHDAMYWYRQDPGQGLRLIYYSQIVNDFQKGDIAEGYSVSREKKESFPLTVTSAQKNPTAFYLCASSLGHIYEQYFGPGTRLTVT.

CDR3 region: CASSLGVKSLHF. The chain carries TRBV28 and TRBJ1-6. This CDR3 region has 12 residues. Per germline, CDR1 MDHEN and CDR2 SYDVKM.

This clonotype shows up as medium-sized by frequency. The V call is TRBV29-1, the J call TRBJ1-1; TCRdb's D call, TRBD1, is unchecked because there is no DNA. This CDR3 has 15 amino acids. Looked up from germline, CDR1 is SQVTM and CDR2 is ANQGSEA. This chain's CDR3 is CSVSGTGGKNTEAFF.

V usage is TRBV19 and J usage is TRBJ1-2; TCRdb's assignment of TRBD1 cannot be checked, as there is no DNA. The CDR3 spans 15 residues. Germline V gene data show CDR1 as LNHDA and CDR2 as SQIVND (reference sequence). The CDR3 sequence is CASSIEIPLNYGYTF.

This clonotype shows up as medium-sized by frequency. The CDR3 loop reads CASSFRNEQFF. The rearrangement uses TRBV5-4 and TRBJ2-1. Germline loops: CDR1 SGHNT, CDR2 YYREEE (reference sequence). The CDR3 consists of 11 residues. The full variable domain, with the rest looked up from reference TRBV5-4 and TRBJ2-1, is ETGVTQSPTHLIKTRGQQVTLRCSSQSGHNTVSWYQQALGQGPQFIFQYYREEENGRGNFPPRFSGLQFPNYSSELNVNALELDDSALYLCASSFRNEQFFGPGTRLTVL.